A single sample is the source of the 32 T cell receptor beta chains below, sequenced in a study of control samples from healthy donors and cancer patients. The method was immunoSEQ multiplex PCR; TCRdb's version includes in-frame clones alone and lacks a portion of them. The sample consists of about 130,000 clones, 92% of them appearing once. The specimen sequenced was PBMCs. These receptors all come from a man of 80 years or more with head and neck cancer.

The chain employs TRBV14 and TRBJ1-1, with 12 nucleotides matching TRBD1. The junction had 13 bases not matched to a gene; V was cut back by 0 bases and J by 5 bases. CDR1 and CDR2 from the germline V gene are SGHDN and FVKESK. The CDR3 runs to 19 residues. In DNA, the CDR3 is TGTGCCAGCAGCCAAGATCTACCATCGGGACAGGGGGCACGGACTGAAGCTTTCTTT. Its protein product is CASSQDLPSGQGARTEAFF. Filled out from reference TRBV14 and TRBJ1-1, the complete variable domain reads EAGVTQFPSHSVIEKGQTVTLRCDPISGHDNLYWYRRVMGKEIKFLLHFVKESKQDESGMPNNRFLAERTGGTYSTLKVQPAELEDSGVYFCASSQDLPSGQGARTEAFFGQGTRLTVV.

The rearrangement uses TRBV6-1 and TRBJ1-6; tentatively, D is TRBD1 (6 bases). Trimming left V 2 bases short and J 4 bases short, with 12 bases between. Germline V gene sequence: CDR1 MNHNS, CDR2 SASEGT. The CDR3 is 16 residues long. DNA of the CDR3: TGTGCCAGCAGTGAAATACAGGGTGGTTATAATTCACCCCTCCACTTT. Its translation is CASSEIQGGYNSPLHF.

This sequence joins TRBV30 and TRBJ1-1; D uncertain. The CDR3 runs 12 residues. V lost 0 bases, J lost 7 bases, and 9 bases lay in between. Germline CDR1 is GTSNPN and CDR2 is SVGIG (reference sequence). DNA for the CDR3: TGTGCCTGGAGTGTACTGAGAAATGAAGCTTTCTTT. This translates into CAWSVLRNEAFF.

The CDR3 DNA follows: TGCGCCAGCAGCTTGGAGACAGGGGGTGAAAAACTGTTTTTT. This translates into CASSLETGGEKLFF. J is TRBJ1-4 and V is TRBV5-1, with 9 positions matching TRBD1. CDR3 length: 14 amino acids. The V and J ends lost 0 bases and 7 bases, in that order; junction bases with no gene match: 1. The germline gives CDR1 SGHRS, CDR2 YFSETQ.

The rearrangement links TRBV9 to TRBJ2-5; 10 nucleotides match TRBD1. V trimming: 0 bases; J trimming: 5 bases; junction bases outside the gene matches: 7. The CDR3 covers 16 residues. From germline, CDR1 is SGDLS and CDR2 YYNGEE. The CDR3 DNA follows: TGTGCCAGCAGCGTAGCGGGGACAGGGGTGGTGGAGACCCAGTACTTC. This codes for CASSVAGTGVVETQYF.

V gene TRBV7-6 combines with J gene TRBJ2-2, with D perhaps given as TRBD1 or TRBD2 (5 bases each). Germline V gene data show CDR1 as SGHVS and CDR2 as FNYEAQ. CDR3 length: 14 residues. Trimming removed 5 bases from V and 4 bases from J, with 11 bases in between. The CDR3 region has the DNA TGTGCCAGCAGCGGGGGACGGAGCACCGGGGAGCTGTTTTTT. Encoded protein: CASSGGRSTGELFF.

V usage is TRBV13 and J usage is TRBJ2-1; D gene ambiguous. The V and J ends lost 5 bases and 6 bases respectively, with 11 bases between them. The CDR3 extends over 13 amino acids. The V gene's germline CDR1 is PRHDT and CDR2 FYEKMQ (reference sequence). The CDR3 here is CASSPGPGNEQFF. CDR3 DNA sequence: TGTGCCAGCAGCCCCGGGCCAGGCAATGAGCAGTTCTTC.

J is TRBJ1-6 and V is TRBV6-5; D unresolved. V lost 2 bases to trimming and J lost 7 bases, with 12 bases between them. This CDR3 contains 15 residues. The germline CDR1 and CDR2 sequences are MNHEY and SVGAGI. The CDR3 DNA sequence: TGTGCCAGCAGTTACATAGAAAGCTCCAATTCACCCCTCCACTTT. This gives the protein CASSYIESSNSPLHF.

The chain uses TRBV14 and TRBJ1-1; 7 positions agree with TRBD1. The CDR3 covers 15 residues. Per the germline V gene, CDR1 is SGHDN and CDR2 is FVKESK. V trimming: 4 bases; J trimming: 3 bases; junction bases outside the gene matches: 8. The CDR3 DNA is TGTGCCAGCAGCCCTAGACAGGGATGGGACACTGAAGCTTTCTTT. This translates into CASSPRQGWDTEAFF.

The V gene is TRBV2, the J gene TRBJ2-7; weak D call: TRBD1 (5 bases). Trimming removed 8 bases at V and 5 bases at J, with 13 bases between. The CDR3 totals 12 residues. CDR1 is SNHLY and CDR2 is FYNNEI in the germline V gene. CDR3: CASETASHEQYF. CDR3 DNA sequence: TGTGCCAGCGAGACAGCTTCTCACGAGCAGTACTTC. The variable domain in full, completed from reference TRBV2 and TRBJ2-7, reads EPEVTQTPSHQVTQMGQEVILRCVPISNHLYFYWYRQILGQKVEFLVSFYNNEISEKSEIFDDQFSVERPDGSNFTLKIRSTKLEDSAMYFCASETASHEQYFGPGTRLTVT.

The rearrangement joins TRBV27 to TRBJ2-2, with 8 positions matching TRBD2. V lost 5 bases to trimming and J lost 4 bases; unmatched junction nucleotides: 12. This CDR3 region has 17 residues. CDR1 and CDR2 (germline): MNHEY, SMNVEV (reference sequence). The CDR3 is CASSPVVAGLVTGELFF. The CDR3 DNA follows: TGTGCCAGCAGTCCCGTGGTAGCGGGATTGGTCACCGGGGAGCTGTTTTTT.

The chain recombines TRBV25-1 with TRBJ1-1; the D is unclear. The CDR3 has 14 amino acids. The germline V and J ends were trimmed by 1 base and 4 bases, with 10 bases remaining between them. Looked up from germline, CDR1 is MGHDK and CDR2 is SYGVNS. The CDR3 DNA reads as TGTGCCAGCAGTGAATTTGGGAGGCCCACTGAAGCTTTCTTT. This sequence encodes CASSEFGRPTEAFF.

V is TRBV15 and J is TRBJ2-3, with D possibly TRBD2 on 6 matching bases. This CDR3 is built from 16 residues. Germline assignment: CDR1 LNHNV and CDR2 YYDKDF (reference sequence). Trimming removed 2 bases from V and 0 bases from J, with 12 bases in between. CDR3 loop: CATSRRRGISTDTQYF. The DNA for the CDR3 is TGTGCCACCAGCAGACGGCGGGGTATTAGCACAGATACGCAGTATTTT.

The chain recombines TRBV5-5 with TRBJ2-7, with TRBD1 matching over 8 bases. V gave up 0 bases and J gave up 3 bases; unmatched junction bases: 14. The CDR3 has 18 residues. Germline V gene lookup returns CDR1 SGHKS and CDR2 YYEKEE (reference sequence). The CDR3 here is CASSLAIFRTGISYEQYF. The CDR3 nucleotides are TGTGCCAGCAGCTTGGCTATTTTTAGGACAGGGATAAGCTACGAGCAGTACTTC.

The rearrangement joins TRBV7-9 to TRBJ2-4, with a tentative D call TRBD2 (6 bases). Germline loops: CDR1 SEHNR, CDR2 FQNEAQ (reference sequence). V lost 1 base and J 6 bases, leaving 10 bases between the germline ends. CDR3 length: 14 residues. The CDR3 DNA follows: TGTGCCAGCAGCTTAGTGCAGGGACTAAACATTCAGTACTTC. The encoded protein is CASSLVQGLNIQYF. The complete variable domain, with remaining parts taken from reference TRBV7-9 and TRBJ2-4, reads DTGVSQNPRHKITKRGQNVTFRCDPISEHNRLYWYRQTLGQGPEFLTYFQNEAQLEKSRLLSDRFSAERPKGSFSTLEIQRTEQGDSAMYLCASSLVQGLNIQYFGAGTRLSVL.

The J gene is TRBJ1-2, the V gene TRBV4-1; no clear D gene. Per the germline V gene, CDR1 is MGHRA and CDR2 is YSYEKL. The CDR3 contains 15 residues. The germline V and J ends were trimmed by 4 bases and 7 bases, with 19 bases remaining between them. CDR3 nucleotides: TGCGCCAGCAGCCTTAAGGGTATTGTAGTTGGTGGCTACACCTTC. This encodes CASSLKGIVVGGYTF.

V and J are TRBV11-2 and TRBJ1-1; 7 bases are shared with TRBD1. J gave up 4 bases and V 5 bases, and 13 bases lay outside the gene matches. CDR3 length: 16 amino acids. Per germline, CDR1 SGHAT and CDR2 FQNNGV. CDR3 amino acids: CASSLSGWDSSTEAFF. The DNA for the CDR3 is TGTGCCAGCAGCCTTAGTGGGTGGGACAGTTCCACTGAAGCTTTCTTT. Looking up the rest from reference TRBV11-2 and TRBJ1-1 gives the full variable domain: EAGVAQSPRYKIIEKRQSVAFWCNPISGHATLYWYQQILGQGPKLLIQFQNNGVVDDSQLPKDRFSAERLKGVDSTLKIQPAKLEDSAVYLCASSLSGWDSSTEAFFGQGTRLTVV.

V gene TRBV18 combines with J gene TRBJ2-7; D possibly corresponds to TRBD1 (5 bases). The germline V and J ends were trimmed by 3 bases and 6 bases, with 18 bases remaining between them. Germline V gene sequence: CDR1 KGHSH, CDR2 LQKENI. The CDR3 runs to 15 residues. The CDR3 DNA is TGTGCCAGCTCACCTCGGTTGGCAGGGCAAGGCGAGCAGTACTTC. Amino acid sequence: CASSPRLAGQGEQYF.

This rearrangement joins TRBV18 to TRBJ2-2; D unresolved. The CDR3 is 16 residues long. The V and J ends lost 3 bases and 0 bases respectively, with 11 bases between them. Germline loops: CDR1 KGHSH, CDR2 LQKENI. This chain's CDR3 is CASSPIRAANTGELFF. CDR3 nucleotide sequence: TGTGCCAGCTCACCCATTCGGGCTGCGAACACCGGGGAGCTGTTTTTT.

The CDR3 sequence is CASSGRVEDTQYF. DNA for the CDR3: TGCGCCAGCAGTGGCAGGGTGGAAGATACGCAGTATTTT. V and J are TRBV10-1 and TRBJ2-3; D is perhaps TRBD1 (5 bases). CDR1 WNHNN and CDR2 SYGVQD come from the germline V gene (reference sequence). This CDR3 spans 13 amino acids. V was clipped by 4 bases and J by 5 bases, with 10 bases between them.

The gene calls are TRBV6-5 and TRBJ2-1, with TRBD2 identical over 8 bases. The CDR3 is 14 residues long. The J segment lost 8 bases and the V segment lost 0 bases, leaving 3 bases of the junction unmatched. Per germline, CDR1 MNHEY and CDR2 SVGAGI. The chain's CDR3 is CASSYSKTSDEQFF. The CDR3 bases are TGTGCCAGCAGTTACTCTAAGACTAGCGATGAGCAGTTCTTC.

The rearrangement links TRBV5-4 to TRBJ2-1; D gene ambiguous. Trimming shortened V by 4 bases and J by 2 bases, and 16 bases separated the two germline ends. The CDR3 sequence is 16 residues long. Germline V lookup: CDR1 SGHNT, CDR2 YYREEE (reference sequence). The CDR3 here is CASSIAGPPTYNEQFF. Here the CDR3 DNA reads TGTGCCAGCAGCATCGCTGGCCCTCCCACCTACAATGAGCAGTTCTTC.

The rearrangement uses TRBV7-9 and TRBJ1-1, with TRBD1 identical over 7 bases. J lost 7 bases, V lost 5 bases, and 7 bases had no gene match. Germline loops: CDR1 SEHNR, CDR2 FQNEAQ (reference sequence). CDR3 length equals 13 residues. CDR3 DNA sequence: TGTGCCAGCAGCCCAGGGGGGGTCGTTGAAGCTTTCTTT. Its protein is CASSPGGVVEAFF.

This sequence joins TRBV19 and TRBJ2-5, with D possibly TRBD1 on 6 matching bases. Germline CDR1 reads LNHDA; CDR2 reads SQIVND (reference sequence). The CDR3 contains 15 residues. Trimming shortened V by 2 bases and J by 5 bases, and 15 bases separated the two germline ends. In DNA form, the CDR3 reads TGTGCCAGTAGTATATGGCACAGGGAGACGGAGACCCAGTACTTC. This gives the protein CASSIWHRETETQYF.

The gene calls are TRBV11-3 and TRBJ2-3; TRBD2 aligns across 9 bases. The CDR3 runs 14 residues. V shed 5 bases, J shed 6 bases, and the junction held 6 bases outside the gene matches. Germline V gene data show CDR1 as SGHNT and CDR2 as YENEEA. The CDR3 loop is CASSAGTSRDTQYF. The CDR3 region has the DNA TGTGCCAGCAGCGCCGGGACTAGCAGGGATACGCAGTATTTT.

The V and J genes are TRBV5-6 and TRBJ2-3; maybe TRBD1 (5 bases). The V gene's germline CDR1 is SGHDT and CDR2 YYEEEE. CDR3 length: 17 residues. V was pared by 2 bases and J by 0 bases, with 16 bases between. CDR3 sequence reads: CASSFTLRGRSTDTQYF. CDR3 in DNA: TGTGCCAGCAGCTTTACGCTAAGGGGCCGGAGCACAGATACGCAGTATTTT.

On this clone: A read error is likely, as this CDR3 ends without the conserved phenylalanine or tryptophan. The rearrangement links TRBV27 to TRBJ1-2; 9 positions agree with TRBD1. This CDR3 has 15 residues. Per the germline V gene, CDR1 is MNHEY and CDR2 is SMNVEV (reference sequence). J was trimmed by 4 bases and V by 2 bases; bases with no gene match: 5. DNA of the CDR3: TGTGCCAGCAGTTTACGGACAGGGGTCGGCTATGGCTACACCCTC. This codes for CASSLRTGVGYGYTL.

V usage is TRBV5-4 and J usage is TRBJ1-6; tentative D call: TRBD1 (5 bases). Germline values: CDR1 SGHNT, CDR2 YYREEE (reference sequence). V was cut by 0 bases and J by 5 bases, with 12 bases left in between. The CDR3 is 16 amino acids. This chain's CDR3 is CASSLDPGGDNSPLHF. The CDR3 bases are TGTGCCAGCAGCTTGGATCCGGGAGGGGATAATTCACCCCTCCACTTT.

The genes are TRBV4-1 and TRBJ2-7, with 7 bases aligning to TRBD1. Losses at the gene ends were 1 base for V and 1 base for J; bases not matched to a gene: 7. Germline V gene sequence: CDR1 MGHRA, CDR2 YSYEKL. The CDR3 is 16 residues long. CDR3 residues: CASSQGGRGISYEQYF. The CDR3 DNA follows: TGCGCCAGCAGCCAAGGCGGCAGGGGGATTTCCTACGAGCAGTACTTC.

Points on this clone: At one boundary the junction diverges from the germline segment, which might be a read error. The chain joins TRBV5-8 to TRBJ1-6, with a tentative D call TRBD1 (5 bases). The CDR3 extends over 15 amino acids. CDR1 and CDR2 from the germline V gene are SGHTS and YDEGEE. This chain's CDR3 is CAGSLIRTHNSPLHF. CDR3 DNA sequence: TGTGCCGGCAGCTTGATCCGGACACATAATTCACCCCTCCACTTT.

This clone is a singleton in its sample. J is TRBJ1-1 and V is TRBV12-5; 7 bases agree with TRBD1. This CDR3 is built from 15 residues. Germline CDR1 LGHNT, CDR2 FRNRAP. Trimming cost V 0 bases and J 3 bases; bases outside gene matches: 4. This chain's CDR3 is CASGLVQGGDTEAFF. DNA for the CDR3: TGTGCTAGTGGTTTGGTCCAGGGGGGGGACACTGAAGCTTTCTTT. Complete variable domain (other parts from reference TRBV12-5 and TRBJ1-1): DARVTQTPRHKVTEMGQEVTMRCQPILGHNTVFWYRQTMMQGLELLAYFRNRAPLDDSGMPKDRFSAEMPDATLATLKIQPSEPRDSAVYFCASGLVQGGDTEAFFGQGTRLTVV.

This chain connects TRBV12-3 or TRBV12-4 to TRBJ1-6, with 7 positions matching TRBD1. This CDR3 has 13 amino acids. The V segment lost 9 bases and the J segment 6 bases; nucleotides outside the gene matches: 5. The CDR3 DNA reads as TGTGCCAGTGTCCGGGACAGTAATTCACCCCTCCACTTT. Translating it yields CASVRDSNSPLHF.